The clone carrying this T cell receptor beta chain has only a few counts. Antigen: not known. This sample also contains other DNA sequences that code for the same CDR3. The study ran its PCR with 60 Vbeta and 13 Jbeta primers. Sequencing used immunoSEQ multiplex PCR; TCRdb keeps in-frame clones, though not all of them. The table lists some 130,000 clones, 80% of them singletons. The data originate from a study of cytomegalovirus exposure and HLA in healthy donors. General study points: In a later analysis, TCR beta V- and J-gene trimming was associated with a missense DCLRE1C variant.

CDR1 MRHNA and CDR2 SNTAGT come from the germline V gene. The CDR3 has 13 residues. Trimming pared 0 bases from V and 4 bases from J, leaving 3 bases between. The sequenced sample was PBMCs. The chain couples TRBV6-4 to TRBJ2-2; D gene ambiguous. This TCR came from a man younger than 40 in good health. The CDR3 reads CASSDSSTGELFF. CDR3 nucleotides: TGTGCCAGCAGTGACTCTAGCACCGGGGAGCTGTTTTTT.